Following are 13 T cell receptor beta chains from one sample sequenced in a study of post-analysis software for immune sequencing data. General study results and limits: TRBV5-6, TRBV5-1 and TRBV20-1 were among 4 or 5 TRBV segments more frequent in patients than controls.

For these TCRs, the target antigens are not known. Unique molecular identifiers were carried by the TCR beta cDNA libraries. TCRdb passed the PCR reads through MiXCR, listing each CDR3 protein once. Of 250,000 to 300,000 distinct CDR3 sequences in the sample, about 38% were seen once. Sequencing was done on a sample of blood. The receptor set was obtained from a girl aged 10-17 years with multiple sclerosis.

V and J are TRBV27 and TRBJ2-7; maybe TRBD2 (5 bases). V was clipped by 3 bases and J by 0 bases, with 6 bases between them. The germline V gene encodes CDR1 MNHEY and CDR2 SMNVEV (reference sequence). This CDR3 is 13 amino acids long. The CDR3 DNA reads TGTGCCAGCAGTTTGCGGGTCTCCTACGAGCAGTACTTC. Its translation: CASSLRVSYEQYF.

The rearrangement uses TRBV6-6 and TRBJ1-2, with 7 bases fitting TRBD1. Per the germline V gene, CDR1 is MNHNY and CDR2 is SVGAGI (reference sequence). Trimming cost V 5 bases and J 5 bases; bases outside gene matches: 14. The CDR3 is 16 amino acids. The CDR3: CASSNDRDRVHYGYTF. For the CDR3, the DNA is TGTGCCAGCAGTAACGACAGGGATAGGGTACATTATGGCTACACCTTC.

Many counts were recorded for this clonotype. The genes are TRBV20-1 and TRBJ2-5; 8 bases are shared with TRBD1. The V gene end was trimmed by 6 bases and the J gene end by 1 base; junction bases not matched to a gene: 13. The V gene's germline CDR1 is DFQATT and CDR2 SNEGSKA (reference sequence). This CDR3 has 16 residues. The CDR3 DNA is TGCAGTGCGCCGGGAGTAGACAGGGGCCCCCAAGAGACCCAGTACTTC. This translates into CSAPGVDRGPQETQYF.

This clonotype occurred many times. The rearrangement uses TRBV4-1 and TRBJ2-7; D is perhaps TRBD2 (6 bases). This CDR3 has 17 amino acids. V was shortened by 1 base and J by 3 bases, with 19 bases between the two germline ends. The germline V gene encodes CDR1 MGHRA and CDR2 YSYEKL. CDR3 in amino acids: CASSQGFYGDSDYEQYF. In nucleotides, the CDR3 is TGCGCCAGCAGCCAAGGATTTTACGGGGACTCCGACTACGAGCAGTACTTC.

This clonotype was seen many times. The gene calls are TRBV6-1 and TRBJ2-1; the match to TRBD1 covers 7 bases. CDR3 length: 13 amino acids. The trim removed 10 bases at V and 3 bases at J, leaving 6 bases unmatched. Germline loops: CDR1 MNHNS, CDR2 SASEGT. CDR3 DNA sequence: TGTGCCACCCAGGGACAGAACTACAATGAGCAGTTCTTC. It codes for CATQGQNYNEQFF.

The V gene is TRBV5-1, the J gene TRBJ2-3; 14 nucleotides align to TRBD2. Trimming took 2 bases from V and 5 from J; bases not matched to a gene: 4. Germline-derived CDR1 and CDR2 are SGHRS and YFSETQ. CDR3 size: 16 residues. CDR3 residues: CASSFWTSGRRDTQYF. The CDR3 DNA sequence: TGCGCCAGCAGCTTTTGGACTAGCGGGAGGAGAGATACGCAGTATTTT.

This clonotype was seen a handful of times. The chain uses TRBV7-9 and TRBJ1-3; 8 bases are a match to TRBD1. V lost 3 bases, J lost 9 bases, and 7 bases stayed unmatched. CDR3 length: 14 residues. Per germline, CDR1 SEHNR and CDR2 FQNEAQ (reference sequence). As DNA, the CDR3 is TGTGCCAGCAGCTTGGGACAGGATAGATCCACCATATATTTT. It is translated as CASSLGQDRSTIYF.

This clonotype was found once. This could be a read error, since a much larger clone is one nucleotide away. This likely comes from a read error, as the CDR3 has no conserved phenylalanine or tryptophan at its end. The gene calls are TRBV5-1 and TRBJ2-5; no reliable D call. The CDR3 extends over 13 amino acids. V gave up 4 bases and J gave up 1 base, with 8 bases separating them. From germline, CDR1 is SGHRS and CDR2 YFSETQ. Written as DNA, the CDR3 is TGCGCCAGCAGCCCTCAAGTCCAAGAGACCCAGTACATC. Encoded protein: CASSPQVQETQYI.

This clonotype has at least ten counts. The chain carries TRBV5-1 and TRBJ2-1; D remains ambiguous. In germline, CDR1 is SGHRS, CDR2 YFSETQ. The V and J ends lost 4 bases and 5 bases respectively, with 13 bases between them. This CDR3 is built from 14 residues. The CDR3 loop is CASSPADWNNEQFF. In DNA form, the CDR3 reads TGCGCCAGCAGCCCCGCCGACTGGAACAATGAGCAGTTCTTC.

This clonotype was seen at least ten times. The gene calls are TRBV5-1 and TRBJ1-2; D is ambiguous. V shed 1 base and J shed 4 bases, with 8 bases lying between them. The CDR3 sequence is 13 residues long. Germline V gene lookup returns CDR1 SGHRS and CDR2 YFSETQ. This chain's CDR3 is CASSLSQTYGYTF. In nucleotides, the CDR3 is TGCGCCAGCAGCTTGAGCCAGACCTATGGCTACACCTTC.

This clonotype has only a few counts. The chain is built from TRBV4-1 and TRBJ2-5; 8 bases fit TRBD1. Per germline, CDR1 MGHRA and CDR2 YSYEKL. Germline trimming cut 2 bases from V and 4 bases from J; bases unmatched to any gene: 6. This CDR3 has 15 amino acids. The CDR3 DNA is TGCGCCAGCAGCCAAAGTATAACAGGGGGAGAGACCCAGTACTTC. Amino acids: CASSQSITGGETQYF.

This clonotype was seen a few times. V and J are TRBV30 and TRBJ2-3; D not resolved. The V and J ends lost 1 base and 2 bases respectively, with 10 bases between them. The germline gives CDR1 GTSNPN, CDR2 SVGIG (reference sequence). The CDR3 spans 14 residues. CDR3 coding DNA: TGTGCCTGGAGTGCCCGAATGGACACAGATACGCAGTATTTT. Residues: CAWSARMDTDTQYF.

This clonotype was observed at least ten times. V gene TRBV28 combines with J gene TRBJ2-1; D possibly matches TRBD1 or TRBD2 (5 bases each). Looked up from germline, CDR1 is MDHEN and CDR2 is SYDVKM. The V and J ends lost 5 bases and 8 bases respectively, with 19 bases between them. The CDR3 spans 15 residues. The DNA of the CDR3 is TGTGCCAGCAGTCCACTCGGGACCAGCGACGATGAGCAGTTCTTC. Translation gives CASSPLGTSDDEQFF.